This section outlines one T cell receptor beta chain sequence together with its context. This sample is drawn from a study of shared clonotypes between healthy human individuals. Study overall: Each donor had three CD4 naive, three CD4 memory, two CD8 naive and one CD8 memory plate.

When replicate PCRs were run on sorted subsets, they used around 0.2 ug DNA, roughly 30,000 T cell genomes. Profiled with immunoSEQ multiplex PCR; TCRdb holds only in-frame clones, not every one. This table has about 1 million clones, approximately 76% appearing once. The origin of this receptor is a man in his late teens or twenties in good health. Material for sequencing was memory CD4+ T cells sorted from blood. Subset given: CD45RA-negative fraction.

In DNA form, the CDR3 reads TGTGCCAGCAGTCTACAGGCCGCGGTTGGCTACACCTTC. This gives the protein CASSLQAAVGYTF. This rearrangement joins TRBV28 to TRBJ1-2, with D possibly being TRBD1 (5 bases). The CDR3 covers 13 residues. CDR1 MDHEN and CDR2 SYDVKM come from the germline V gene. Trimming left V 5 bases short and J 7 bases short, with 14 bases between.